The entry below describes one TCR beta chain. Clones were sequenced by immunoSEQ multiplex PCR, and TCRdb holds only the in-frame ones, with some missing. Of some 200,000 clones listed, approximately 94% are singletons. Germline values: CDR1 WNHNN, CDR2 SYGVQD (reference sequence). This CDR3 is built from 14 residues. J was trimmed by 1 base and V by 5 bases; bases with no gene match: 3. This record comes from a study of blood T cell repertoires in COVID-19. In the study overall: The cDNA or gDNA used as material had been derived from T cells, B-cell-depleted T cells, or PBMCs.

V is TRBV10-1 and J is TRBJ1-1; TRBD1 agrees at 8 bases. Material for sequencing was peripheral blood. This clonotype was obtained from a man aged 25 to 40 with COVID-19, enrolled during active disease. In DNA, the CDR3 is TGCGCCAGCAGTCAGGACAGGGCGAACACTGAAGCTTTCTTT. Residues: CASSQDRANTEAFF.